This TCR beta chain was profiled in a study of T cells after yellow fever vaccination. General study results and limits: Post-booster samples contained most primary-vaccination clones (around 95% CD4, about 85% CD8).

TCRdb recomputed calls from the 5' RACE reads with MiXCR, one row per CDR3 protein. Seen here are some 160,000 distinct CDR3 sequences, approximately 9.9% observed once, and the top ten hold around 35%. With respect to this clonotype: Its antigen is unidentified.

The germline V gene encodes CDR1 MNHEY and CDR2 SVGAGI. The CDR3 has 17 amino acids. V lost 6 bases, J lost 0 bases, and 18 bases lay in between. The V gene is TRBV6-5, the J gene TRBJ2-1; TRBD1 is a possible D gene (5 bases). The input for sequencing was CD8+ T cells sorted from PBMCs, taken 45 days after the yellow fever booster vaccination. The TCR sequence derives from a young man who received the YFV17D yellow fever vaccine. CDR3 protein: CASSPRAQESSYNEQFF. The DNA for the CDR3 is TGTGCCAGCAGCCCCAGGGCACAAGAGAGCTCCTACAATGAGCAGTTCTTC.